The entry below describes one T cell receptor (beta chain). Its target is not known. Genomic DNA (from each subset) was split evenly across several immunoSEQ plates. TCRdb's copy holds only in-frame clones and misses some; the assay was immunoSEQ multiplex PCR. The data contain around 2.5 million clones, approximately 93% of them singletons. Germline values: CDR1 SGDLS, CDR2 YYNGEE. Trimming stripped 4 bases from V and 0 bases from J, with 14 bases between. This CDR3 is built from 16 residues. This record comes from a study of shared clonotypes between healthy human individuals. Points from the study as a whole: Shared clonotypes: about 4.6% naive CD4, 3.5% to 4% naive CD8, 2.3% memory CD4, approximately 0.37% memory CD8.

The J gene is TRBJ1-3, the V gene TRBV9; no definite D call. The specimen was naive CD4+ T cells from PBMCs. Described subset: CD45RA+ positively selected. This clonotype was sampled from a young man in good health. Some clones in this sample may be carry-over from other donors' samples. The CDR3 loop reads CASSPSGGLSGNTIYF. The CDR3 DNA sequence: TGTGCCAGCAGCCCTAGCGGAGGGCTCTCTGGAAACACCATATATTTT.